Sequencing of this T cell receptor (beta chain) was carried out in a study of T cells after yellow fever vaccination. Production of TCR cDNA was by 5'RACE template switching, which also added a universal primer site and UMIs. TCRdb ran MiXCR on the 5' RACE reads and lists one entry per CDR3 protein. The sample carries around 180,000 distinct CDR3 sequences, approximately 6.2% recorded once. In its sample, this clonotype was seen many times. This clonotype originated in a man aged 18 to 29 who received the YFV17D yellow fever vaccine. The material was CD4+ T cells sorted from PBMCs, obtained on the day of the first yellow fever vaccination.

Here the CDR3 DNA reads TGCGCCAGCAGCCAAGATGTCCTACTAGCGACAGATACGCAGTATTTT. This codes for CASSQDVLLATDTQYF. The chain uses TRBV4-1 and TRBJ2-3; 7 bases match TRBD2. This CDR3 has 16 amino acids. Germline CDR1 is MGHRA and CDR2 is YSYEKL. V lost 0 bases, J lost 3 bases, and 6 bases stayed unmatched.